The 19 T cell receptor beta chains presented below share a single source sample, sequenced in a study of T cells in Graves' hyperthyroidism and ophthalmopathy. The source material, RNA transcripts, was used to amplify TCR beta CDR3 regions. HTBI primers were used for first-round RT-PCR of the TCR CDR3. TCRdb processed the multiplex PCR reads anew with MiXCR; each CDR3 protein has one entry. The sample yields hundreds of thousands of distinct CDR3 sequences, about 13% seen once. What was sequenced was blood. The origin of the receptors is a young woman with Graves' hyperthyroidism.

This clonotype was observed many times. This sequence joins TRBV6-1 and TRBJ2-3; the D gene is possibly TRBD1 (6 bases). The CDR3 covers 13 residues. Trimming stripped 7 bases from V and 2 bases from J, with 10 bases between. CDR1 and CDR2 (germline): MNHNS, SASEGT. This CDR3 is CASNRDITDTQYF. Here the CDR3 DNA reads TGTGCCAGCAATAGGGACATCACAGATACGCAGTATTTT.

This clonotype occurred many times. The chain is built from TRBV30 and TRBJ1-1, with D hard to call. The ends were cut back, 3 bases at V and 0 bases at J, with 11 bases in the middle. The CDR3 has 14 amino acids. The germline gives CDR1 GTSNPN, CDR2 SVGIG (reference sequence). The CDR3 loop is CAWRERLLNTEAFF. The CDR3 DNA is TGTGCCTGGAGAGAGAGGCTGCTGAACACTGAAGCTTTCTTT.

This clonotype has a count of ten or more. The V gene is TRBV12-3 or TRBV12-4, the J gene TRBJ1-2; the D gene is possibly TRBD1 (6 bases). The CDR3 consists of 14 residues. V was cut by 6 bases and J by 3 bases, with 14 bases left in between. The CDR3 loop reads CASRPTTGDYGYTF. The CDR3, as DNA: TGTGCCAGCAGACCCACGACAGGAGACTATGGCTACACCTTC.

This chain links TRBV24-1 with TRBJ2-6, with D unresolved. The CDR3 sequence is 16 residues long. CDR1 and CDR2 (germline): KGHDR, SFDVKD. V was clipped by 1 base and J by 4 bases, with 10 bases between them. Here the CDR3 reads CATSDFKGPGANVLTF. CDR3 DNA sequence: TGTGCCACCAGTGATTTTAAGGGTCCCGGGGCCAACGTCCTGACTTTC.

Many counts were recorded for this clonotype. The genes are TRBV6-1 and TRBJ2-1; 9 nucleotides line up with TRBD2. CDR3 length: 17 residues. CDR1 is MNHNS and CDR2 is SASEGT in the germline V gene. The V gene end was trimmed by 5 bases and the J gene end by 9 bases; junction bases not matched to a gene: 17. The CDR3 reads CASSYGGTGQRGVEQFF. DNA of the CDR3: TGTGCCAGCAGTTACGGCGGAACCGGACAGCGGGGGGTTGAGCAGTTCTTC.

This rearrangement joins TRBV28 to TRBJ1-2, with D uncertain. From germline, CDR1 is MDHEN and CDR2 SYDVKM. With 3 bases removed from V and 2 bases from J, the gap between germline ends came to 10 bases. This CDR3 region has 14 residues. The CDR3: CASSFGSWNYGYTF. The CDR3 DNA sequence: TGTGCCAGCAGTTTTGGTTCCTGGAACTATGGCTACACCTTC.

This clonotype was seen only a few times. This chain uses TRBV7-3 with TRBJ2-1; D not resolved. The germline gives CDR1 SGHTA, CDR2 FQGTGA. V lost 4 bases to trimming and J lost 8 bases, with 12 bases between them. The CDR3 loop spans 13 amino acids. For the CDR3, the DNA is TGTGCCAGCAGCTATCTTGGCCGGGATGAGCAGTTCTTC. Its protein product is CASSYLGRDEQFF.

This clonotype has more than one count but fewer than ten. V gene TRBV7-6 combines with J gene TRBJ2-3; D is possibly TRBD2 (5 bases). V was clipped by 5 bases and J by 2 bases, with 20 bases between them. The CDR3 totals 17 residues. The germline V gene encodes CDR1 SGHVS and CDR2 FNYEAQ. The CDR3: CASSPSVSRGPTDTQYF. The CDR3 bases are TGTGCCAGCAGCCCCTCGGTCTCCCGGGGTCCCACAGATACGCAGTATTTT.

The CDR3, as DNA: TGTGCCAGCAGCTCCTTTCACGGGACTAGCAGCAACAATGAGCAGTTCTTC. Translating gives CASSSFHGTSSNNEQFF. This chain uses TRBV9 with TRBJ2-1; TRBD2 agrees at 9 bases. V lost 4 bases and J lost 5; bases outside the gene matches: 13. Germline CDR1 reads SGDLS; CDR2 reads YYNGEE. The CDR3 spans 17 residues.

The chain couples TRBV12-3 or TRBV12-4 to TRBJ2-2, with D hard to call. V lost 7 bases to trimming and J lost 7 bases, with 7 bases between them. This CDR3 has 11 residues. The CDR3: CASTRGGELFF. The CDR3 nucleotides read TGTGCCAGCACCCGAGGCGGGGAGCTGTTTTTT.

This clonotype was detected many times. The rearrangement joins TRBV28 to TRBJ2-5, with D unresolved. The CDR3 is made up of 13 amino acids. The V end was cut by 5 bases, the J end by 3 bases, with 10 bases between. Looked up from germline, CDR1 is MDHEN and CDR2 is SYDVKM. In DNA form, the CDR3 reads TGTGCCAGCAGTCGAGGCCGAGAAGAGACCCAGTACTTC. Its translation is CASSRGREETQYF. Based on the CDR3 plus reference TRBV28 and TRBJ2-5, the full variable domain is DVKVTQSSRYLVKRTGEKVFLECVQDMDHENMFWYRQDPGLGLRLIYFSYDVKMKEKGDIPEGYSVSREKKERFSLILESASTNQTSMYLCASSRGREETQYFGPGTRLLVL.

This clonotype was detected many times. The chain is built from TRBV27 and TRBJ2-3; possible D gene TRBD2, 5 bases. V was shortened by 1 base and J by 0 bases, with 14 bases between the two germline ends. From germline, CDR1 is MNHEY and CDR2 SMNVEV (reference sequence). This CDR3 region has 17 residues. CDR3 loop: CASSLWEPGGSTDTQYF. CDR3 nucleotide sequence: TGTGCCAGCAGTTTATGGGAACCCGGCGGGAGCACAGATACGCAGTATTTT.

On this clonotype itself: This may be a read error: a much more frequent sequence differs by one nucleotide. The V call is TRBV12-3 or TRBV12-4, the J call TRBJ2-7; D not resolved. The CDR3 length is 12 residues. Trimming stripped 7 bases from V and 5 bases from J, with 12 bases between. This chain's CDR3 is CASTHGGHEQYF. The CDR3 nucleotides read TGTGCCAGCACCCACGGTGGGCACGAGCAGTACTTC.

The sample holds many counts of this clonotype. The gene calls are TRBV28 and TRBJ1-5; TRBD1 matches at 8 bases. This CDR3 spans 15 amino acids. V shed 7 bases and J 7 bases; nucleotides not matched to a gene: 12. CDR1 and CDR2 (germline): MDHEN, SYDVKM. CDR3 protein: CASTMWQGAQQPQHF. In DNA, the CDR3 is TGTGCCAGCACCATGTGGCAGGGGGCTCAGCAGCCCCAGCATTTT.

This clonotype was seen repeatedly, ten times or more. The chain couples TRBV4-1 to TRBJ2-7, with D perhaps given as TRBD1 or TRBD2 (5 bases each). Germline-derived CDR1 and CDR2 are MGHRA and YSYEKL. The CDR3 covers 16 residues. V lost 1 base and J 0 bases, leaving 13 bases between the germline ends. The CDR3 spells CASSQGTGRDSYEQYF. The DNA for the CDR3 is TGCGCCAGCAGCCAAGGTACGGGACGGGACTCCTACGAGCAGTACTTC.

The chain recombines TRBV11-2 with TRBJ1-2; no reliable D call. The CDR3 runs 15 residues. Per the germline V gene, CDR1 is SGHAT and CDR2 is FQNNGV. The ends were cut back, 0 bases at V and 4 bases at J, with 12 bases in the middle. In DNA form, the CDR3 reads TGTGCCAGCAGCTTAGATAAGGAACTGGGCTATGGCTACACCTTC. This gives the protein CASSLDKELGYGYTF. The full variable domain, rest sourced from reference TRBV11-2 and TRBJ1-2, is EAGVAQSPRYKIIEKRQSVAFWCNPISGHATLYWYQQILGQGPKLLIQFQNNGVVDDSQLPKDRFSAERLKGVDSTLKIQPAKLEDSAVYLCASSLDKELGYGYTFGSGTRLTVV.

The count of this clonotype is one. The gene calls are TRBV24-1 and TRBJ2-5, with a weak D call TRBD2 (7 bases). Germline V gene sequence: CDR1 KGHDR, CDR2 SFDVKD. The CDR3 runs 14 residues. With 5 bases removed from V and 5 bases from J, the gap between germline ends came to 14 bases. CDR3 coding DNA: TGTGCCACCAGTGGGGGGGGCGCGGGCGAGACCCAGTACTTC. Amino acids: CATSGGGAGETQYF.

The V call is TRBV7-2, the J call TRBJ1-2, with D hard to call. From germline, CDR1 is SGHTA and CDR2 FQGNSA. This CDR3 has 17 amino acids. Trimming removed 5 bases at V and 1 base at J, with 20 bases between. CDR3 sequence: CASSRSVVLGINYGYTF. CDR3 coding DNA: TGTGCCAGCAGCAGAAGTGTTGTTCTGGGGATTAACTATGGCTACACCTTC. The full variable domain, in which reference TRBV7-2 and TRBJ1-2 provide the parts outside the CDR3, is GAGVSQSPSNKVTEKGKDVELRCDPISGHTALYWYRQSLGQGLEFLIYFQGNSAPDKSGLPSDRFSAERTGGSVSTLTIQRTQQEDSAVYLCASSRSVVLGINYGYTFGSGTRLTVV.

This clonotype was detected a few times. The chain uses TRBV6-1 and TRBJ2-5, with D possibly matching TRBD2 (5 bases). Germline V gene data show CDR1 as MNHNS and CDR2 as SASEGT. This CDR3 is 13 amino acids long. The ends were cut back, 5 bases at V and 4 bases at J, with 11 bases in the middle. This CDR3 reads CASSNGDVETQYF. Written as DNA, the CDR3 is TGTGCCAGCAGTAACGGGGATGTAGAGACCCAGTACTTC.